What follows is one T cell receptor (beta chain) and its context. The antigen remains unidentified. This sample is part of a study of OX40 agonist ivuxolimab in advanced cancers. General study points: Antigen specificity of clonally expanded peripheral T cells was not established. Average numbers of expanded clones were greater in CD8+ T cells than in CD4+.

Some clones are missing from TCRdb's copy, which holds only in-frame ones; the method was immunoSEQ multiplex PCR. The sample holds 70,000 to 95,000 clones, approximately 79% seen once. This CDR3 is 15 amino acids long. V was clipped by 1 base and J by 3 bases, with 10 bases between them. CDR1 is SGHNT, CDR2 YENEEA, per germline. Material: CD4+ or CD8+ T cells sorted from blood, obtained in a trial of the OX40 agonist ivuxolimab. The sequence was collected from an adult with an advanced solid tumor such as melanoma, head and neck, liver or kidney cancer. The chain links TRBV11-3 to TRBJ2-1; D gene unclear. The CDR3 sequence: CASSLGGSHYNEQFF. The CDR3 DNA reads TGTGCCAGCAGCTTAGGTGGCAGCCACTACAATGAGCAGTTCTTC.